This TCR beta chain was observed in a study of cytomegalovirus exposure and HLA in healthy donors. Background on the study: In an early release, HLA-typed donors contributed approximately 82 million unique TCR sequences. Study-level results: Later analysis showed most CMV-associated TCR beta chains appearing HLA-restricted. A later analysis found common viral pathogens apparently linked to several of the most significant clusters. A link between a missense DCLRE1C variant and TCR beta V- and J-gene trimming emerged from a later analysis.

PCR involved 60 Vbeta and 13 Jbeta primers. TCRdb's copy holds only in-frame clones and misses some; the assay was immunoSEQ multiplex PCR. In the table there are 120,000 to 150,000 clones, almost 85% of which are singletons. Regarding this clone: The antigen remains unidentified.

The CDR3 runs 14 residues. The V segment lost 11 bases and the J segment 6 bases; nucleotides outside the gene matches: 10. Germline values: CDR1 MNHEY, CDR2 SVGAGI. Material for sequencing was PBMCs. V gene TRBV6-5 combines with J gene TRBJ2-7; 13 nucleotides match TRBD2. This TCR came from a man aged 18 to 30 in good health and CMV-seropositive. CDR3 sequence: CAVRTSGREVEQYF. CDR3 in DNA: TGTGCCGTACGGACTAGCGGGAGAGAAGTCGAGCAGTACTTC.